This is a list of T cell receptor beta chains from one sample in a study of blood T cell repertoires in COVID-19. Libraries were prepared by immunoSEQ multiplex PCR; TCRdb keeps only in-frame clonotypes and omits some of them. Here the sample spans some 90,000 clones, 90% being singletons. What was sequenced was peripheral blood. The receptors shown here come from an elderly woman with active or convalescent COVID-19. The CDR3 runs from the conserved cysteine through the conserved F or W. The D gene is left open where the match is weak. A row's size may be missing; if present it is once, few, many or a size class.

v_call	d_call	j_call	clone_size	cdr3_nt	cdr3_aa
TRBV29-1	TRBD1	TRBJ2-7	-	TGCAGCGTCCAGACAGGGCCCTACGAGCAGTACTTC	CSVQTGPYEQYF
TRBV5-1	-	TRBJ2-7	-	TGCGCCAGCAGCTTGGTCCTGAACGGTTTATCTTACGAGCAGTACTTC	CASSLVLNGLSYEQYF
TRBV28	TRBD1	TRBJ1-3	-	TGTGCCAGCAGTTCCCCTGCGGTGGAATCACTGCAGGGGGCTGGAAACACCATATATTTT	CASSSPAVESLQGAGNTIYF
TRBV10-1	-	TRBJ2-5	-	TGCGCCAGCAGTGATGCGGGCGACCAAGAGACCCAGTACTTC	CASSDAGDQETQYF
TRBV7-9	-	TRBJ2-1	-	TGTGCCAGCAGCTCTCGGGGAGAGAGCGAGCAGTTCTTC	CASSSRGESEQFF
TRBV6-2/TRBV6-3	-	TRBJ1-1	-	TGTGCCAGCAGTTACTATTGGGGAGGGAGCACTGAAGCTTTCTTT	CASSYYWGGSTEAFF
TRBV18	-	TRBJ1-2	-	TGTGCCAGCTCACCCGGCAGGGACTATGGCTACACCTTC	CASSPGRDYGYTF
TRBV7-8	TRBD1	TRBJ2-7	-	TGTGCCAGCAGAAGAACCGGGACAGACAGCTCCTACGAGCAGTACTTC	CASRRTGTDSSYEQYF
TRBV4-3	-	TRBJ2-7	-	TGCGCCAGCAGCCAAGATGGCGGAGGGCTCTACGAGCAGTACTTC	CASSQDGGGLYEQYF
TRBV24-1	TRBD2	TRBJ2-7	-	TGTGCCACCAGTGAGAGACTAGCGGGGATATACGAGCAGTACTTC	CATSERLAGIYEQYF
TRBV9	TRBD1	TRBJ2-7	-	TGTGCCAGCAGCGTAGGGGCAGGGGGAGAGGGCGAGCAGTACTTC	CASSVGAGGEGEQYF
TRBV19	-	TRBJ2-2	-	TGTGCCAGTAGTATAGACGGGAGGAACACCGGGGAGCTGTTTTTT	CASSIDGRNTGELFF
TRBV19	-	TRBJ2-3	-	TGTGCCAGTAGTCCGCCGCCCCCTAGACGGCTTGCAGATACGCAGTATTTT	CASSPPPPRRLADTQYF
TRBV7-2	TRBD1	TRBJ2-7	-	TGTGCCAGCAGCACCCAGACAGGGGGCCCCTACGAGCAGTACTTC	CASSTQTGGPYEQYF
TRBV10-1	-	TRBJ1-5	-	TGCGCCAGCGGGGCAGGGAATCAGCCCCAGCATTTT	CASGAGNQPQHF
TRBV19	TRBD2	TRBJ2-3	-	TGTGCCAGTAGTACAGACTATTTCGGGACTAGCGGGAGTGCAGATACGCAGTATTTT	CASSTDYFGTSGSADTQYF
TRBV18	-	TRBJ1-4	-	TGTGCCAGCTCACCCGACAGACAATATAATGAAAAACTGTTTTTT	CASSPDRQYNEKLFF
TRBV11-3	TRBD2	TRBJ2-1	-	TGTGCCAGCAGCTTAGGGTTGGAGCAGACCGGGACTAGCGACTACAATGAGCAGTTCTTC	CASSLGLEQTGTSDYNEQFF
TRBV29-1	-	TRBJ1-1	-	TGCAGCGTAATGCAGGGGACGAACACTGAAGCTTTCTTT	CSVMQGTNTEAFF
TRBV28	TRBD2	TRBJ2-3	-	TGTGCCAGCAGTTTTGAGTCTAGCGGGAGAAATACGCAGTATTTT	CASSFESSGRNTQYF
TRBV5-4	TRBD1	TRBJ1-6	-	TGTGCCAGCAGGCCAGGGGGCCGGAGTCTCTCCTATAATTCACCCCTCCACTTT	CASRPGGRSLSYNSPLHF
TRBV2	TRBD1	TRBJ2-2	-	TGTGCCAGCAGAGACAGGGCCAACACCGGGGAGCTGTTTTTT	CASRDRANTGELFF
TRBV11-3	TRBD2	TRBJ2-3	-	TGTGCCAGCAGCTTAGGACTAGCGGGAATGGATACGCAGTATTTT	CASSLGLAGMDTQYF
TRBV7-3	TRBD1	TRBJ2-2	-	TGTGCCAGCAGGCAGGGGGACACCGGGGAGCTGTTTTTT	CASRQGDTGELFF
TRBV7-6	TRBD1	TRBJ1-6	-	TGTGCCAGCAGCCTCGGGACAGGGGAGAGAGACTCACCCCTCCACTTT	CASSLGTGERDSPLHF
TRBV6-5	-	TRBJ1-5	few	TGTGCCAGCAGTTACACTTCGGTCAGCAATCAGCCCCAGCATTTT	CASSYTSVSNQPQHF
TRBV5-1	-	TRBJ1-3	-	TGCGCCAGCACACCCGATGGGGGGATCCCAAACACCATATATTTT	CASTPDGGIPNTIYF
TRBV10-3	TRBD2	TRBJ2-1	-	TGTGCCATCAGTCCAGAGCGAGCGGGGGTGGGCTACAATGAGCAGTTCTTC	CAISPERAGVGYNEQFF
TRBV6-5	-	TRBJ1-1	few	TGTGCCAGCAATCGGGATGGGGACACTGAAGCTTTCTTT	CASNRDGDTEAFF
TRBV7-2	TRBD2	TRBJ2-3	-	TGTGCCAGCAGCTTATTTTCCGCGGGAGTTGTTGGAGATACGCAGTATTTT	CASSLFSAGVVGDTQYF
TRBV6-5	-	TRBJ1-6	-	TGTGCCAGCAGTTACAACGGGGAGAGGAATTCACCCCTCCACTTT	CASSYNGERNSPLHF
TRBV7-2	-	TRBJ2-3	-	TGTGCCAGCAGCTTGGCCGGGTTTTCAGATACGCAGTATTTT	CASSLAGFSDTQYF
TRBV21-1	-	TRBJ1-5	-	TGTGCCAGCAGCAAATCGTCGAGCAATCAGCCCCAGCATTTT	CASSKSSSNQPQHF
TRBV7-2	-	TRBJ1-5	once	TGTGCCAGCAGCTTAGTGGGGGGGCGGAGTAGCAATCAGCCCCAGCATTTT	CASSLVGGRSSNQPQHF
TRBV3-1/TRBV3-2	-	TRBJ2-2	many	TGTGCCAGCAGCCAAAGTCCAGGGGCCGGGGAGCTGTTTTTT	CASSQSPGAGELFF
TRBV4-3	TRBD1	TRBJ1-2	-	TGCGCCAGCAGCCAGCAGACAGGGTTGGCGCATGGCTACACCTTC	CASSQQTGLAHGYTF
TRBV7-3	-	TRBJ1-1	-	TGTGCCAGCAGCCTCAGGGAAACCACTGAAGCTTTCTTT	CASSLRETTEAFF
TRBV24-1	-	TRBJ1-1	-	TGTGCCACCAGTAGAGGGTTCAACACTGAAGCTTTCTTT	CATSRGFNTEAFF
TRBV7-6	TRBD1	TRBJ1-3	few	TGTGCCAGCAGCTTAGACACAGGGGTTGGAAACACCATATATTTT	CASSLDTGVGNTIYF
TRBV6-2/TRBV6-3	-	TRBJ2-7	-	TGTGCCAGCAGTATACAGGAACCTTCTGTGCAGTACTTC	CASSIQEPSVQYF
TRBV28	-	TRBJ2-5	-	TGTGCCAGCTCACGGAGATACCAAGAGACCCAGTACTTC	CASSRRYQETQYF
TRBV12-3/TRBV12-4	-	TRBJ1-1	-	TGTGCCAGCAGTTTAGATATGGCAGCCGGGGACTTT	CASSLDMAAGDF
TRBV28	-	TRBJ1-1	-	TGTGCCAGCAGTTTCCAGGCTGAAGCTTTCTTT	CASSFQAEAFF
TRBV21-1	-	TRBJ1-6	-	TGTGCCAGCAGCCACCGGGACAGGGATAATTCACCCCTCCACTTT	CASSHRDRDNSPLHF
TRBV7-2	TRBD1	TRBJ1-1	-	TGTGCCAGCAGTTGGCGACAGGGAGGTCAAAACACTGAAGCTTTCTTT	CASSWRQGGQNTEAFF
TRBV7-9	TRBD1	TRBJ2-5	-	TGTGCCAGCAGCCTCCAGGGGGCTACGGAGACCCAGTACTTC	CASSLQGATETQYF
TRBV27	-	TRBJ1-6	-	TGTGCCAGCAGTTTACCCAATAATTCACCCCTCCACTTT	CASSLPNNSPLHF
TRBV10-3	-	TRBJ1-4	-	TGTGCCATCAGTGAACAGGGAAATGAAAAACTGTTTTTT	CAISEQGNEKLFF
TRBV7-9	TRBD2	TRBJ2-5	-	TGTGCCAGCAGCTGGGCTAGCGGCGCCGGGTCCCAGTACTTC	CASSWASGAGSQYF
TRBV2	-	TRBJ1-4	-	TGTGCCAGCACCAGACAACCAACTAATGAAAAACTGTTTTTT	CASTRQPTNEKLFF
TRBV7-8	TRBD1	TRBJ1-1	-	TGTGCCAGCAGCTCTACCTACGGACAGGTGTACGAGACCGACACTGAAGCTTTCTTT	CASSSTYGQVYETDTEAFF
TRBV12-5	-	TRBJ2-3	-	TGTGCTAGTGGTCTCCACCTAGCGACCTACACAGATACGCAGTATTTT	CASGLHLATYTDTQYF
TRBV6-5	-	TRBJ2-7	-	TGTGCCAGCAGTCCCGGACACGATAGCTCCTACGAGCAGTACTTC	CASSPGHDSSYEQYF
TRBV5-8	-	TRBJ1-6	-	TGTGCCAGCAGCTTGAGGACAGATTATAATTCACCCCTCCACTTT	CASSLRTDYNSPLHF
TRBV3-1/TRBV3-2	-	TRBJ1-1	-	TGTGCCAGCAGCCAAGATAGTCGCCGGAGCACTGAAGCTTTCTTT	CASSQDSRRSTEAFF
TRBV7-9	TRBD2	TRBJ2-7	-	TGTGCCAGCAGCTTAGGTTCCGGGACTAGCTACTCCGAGCAGTACTTC	CASSLGSGTSYSEQYF
TRBV28	-	TRBJ1-1	-	TGTGCCAGCAGTTTAAGACAGGAAAACACTGAAGCTTTCTTT	CASSLRQENTEAFF